The 30 T cell receptor beta chains below come from one sample, sequenced in a study of blood T cell repertoires in COVID-19. Data came from immunoSEQ multiplex PCR; TCRdb stores just in-frame clones and leaves some out. The table lists fewer than 65,000 clones, roughly 80% of them singletons, with 12% in the top ten. The sample taken for sequencing was peripheral blood. These TCRs come from a human donor in a cohort sampled during active COVID-19.

The sample holds a few counts of this clone. The gene calls are TRBV28 and TRBJ1-3, with a tentative D call TRBD1 (6 bases). Trimming shortened V by 1 base and J by 8 bases, and 12 bases separated the two germline ends. Germline assignment: CDR1 MDHEN and CDR2 SYDVKM. This CDR3 is built from 14 residues. The CDR3 loop reads CASSLSEAGDTIYF. The CDR3 DNA reads TGTGCCAGCAGTTTATCTGAGGCAGGGGACACCATATATTTT.

The V call is TRBV19, the J call TRBJ1-2; D is ambiguous. CDR3 size: 15 residues. The V gene lost 5 bases and the J gene lost 2 bases, with 15 bases spanning the gap. Germline V CDR1 and CDR2: LNHDA, SQIVND (reference sequence). In DNA form, the CDR3 reads TGTGCCAGTAGTGTGCGGGGAGCCTCAAACTATGGCTACACCTTC. Encoded protein: CASSVRGASNYGYTF. Full variable domain (outside the CDR3, taken from reference TRBV19 and TRBJ1-2): DGGITQSPKYLFRKEGQNVTLSCEQNLNHDAMYWYRQDPGQGLRLIYYSQIVNDFQKGDIAEGYSVSREKKESFPLTVTSAQKNPTAFYLCASSVRGASNYGYTFGSGTRLTVV.

This chain connects TRBV9 to TRBJ1-2; unclear D gene. The CDR3 is 16 amino acids. Looked up from germline, CDR1 is SGDLS and CDR2 is YYNGEE. V gave up 0 bases and J gave up 1 base, with 13 bases separating them. As DNA, the CDR3 is TGTGCCAGCAGCGTAGGAGGCAGCTCAATTAACTATGGCTACACCTTC. It translates to CASSVGGSSINYGYTF.

This sequence joins TRBV28 and TRBJ1-2, with D uncertain. The CDR3 runs to 14 residues. Germline CDR1 reads MDHEN; CDR2 reads SYDVKM. V lost 4 bases to trimming and J lost 4 bases, with 13 bases between them. The CDR3 is CASSSPRRVYGYTF. The CDR3 nucleotides read TGTGCCAGCAGTTCGCCTCGGAGGGTCTATGGCTACACCTTC.

J is TRBJ1-1 and V is TRBV6-2 or TRBV6-3; TRBD1 agrees at 12 bases. The CDR3 consists of 15 residues. V shed 5 bases and J 8 bases; nucleotides not matched to a gene: 9. Germline V gene lookup returns CDR1 MNHEY and CDR2 SVGEGT. The DNA for the CDR3 is TGTGCCAGCAGTAACCCGGGACAGGGGGCGAGGGAAGCTTTCTTT. As protein: CASSNPGQGAREAFF.

The chain joins TRBV4-1 to TRBJ2-7; the match to TRBD1 covers 7 bases. Trimming at V came to 0 bases and at J to 0 bases, leaving 2 bases not matched to a gene. The CDR3 spans 15 residues. In germline, CDR1 is MGHRA, CDR2 YSYEKL. CDR3 nucleotide sequence: TGCGCCAGCAGCCAAGACGGGACAGTCTCCTACGAGCAGTACTTC. Amino acid sequence: CASSQDGTVSYEQYF.

This clone was seen a single time. The gene calls are TRBV24-1 and TRBJ2-3; maybe TRBD2 (6 bases). Trimming left V 5 bases short and J 2 bases short, with 13 bases between. Germline values: CDR1 KGHDR, CDR2 SFDVKD. The CDR3 sequence is 15 residues long. The CDR3 reads CATSVGGNLTDTQYF. In nucleotides, the CDR3 is TGTGCCACCAGTGTCGGCGGGAATCTCACAGATACGCAGTATTTT.

The gene calls are TRBV6-2 or TRBV6-3 and TRBJ2-7; D might be TRBD1 (6 bases). Germline-derived CDR1 and CDR2 are MNHEY and SVGEGT. V lost 6 bases, J lost 5 bases, and 20 bases lay in between. There are 15 residues in the CDR3. The chain's CDR3 is CASSQGLTLFNEQYF. CDR3 in DNA: TGTGCCAGCAGCCAGGGGCTCACCCTCTTCAACGAGCAGTACTTC.

The chain is built from TRBV4-1 and TRBJ1-2; 9 positions match TRBD1. V trimming: 8 bases; J trimming: 5 bases; junction bases outside the gene matches: 6. The CDR3 sequence is 13 residues long. Germline V gene data show CDR1 as MGHRA and CDR2 as YSYEKL. The CDR3 is CASGTGPGYGYTF. CDR3 bases: TGCGCCAGCGGGACAGGGCCGGGATATGGCTACACCTTC.

The chain uses TRBV29-1 and TRBJ1-2, with 7 bases matching TRBD1. The CDR3 contains 12 residues. Germline V gene sequence: CDR1 SQVTM, CDR2 ANQGSEA. The V segment lost 5 bases and the J segment 8 bases; nucleotides outside the gene matches: 8. Written as DNA, the CDR3 is TGCAGCGTTTGGGGACAGCCGGACGGCTACACCTTC. Translation: CSVWGQPDGYTF. Together with reference TRBV29-1 and TRBJ1-2, the CDR3 gives the full variable domain: SAVISQKPSRDICQRGTSLTIQCQVDSQVTMMFWYRQQPGQSLTLIATANQGSEATYESGFVIDKFPISRPNLTFSTLTVSNMSPEDSSIYLCSVWGQPDGYTFGSGTRLTVV.

The V call is TRBV6-2 or TRBV6-3, the J call TRBJ2-3; TRBD2 matches 12 bases. Looked up from germline, CDR1 is MNHEY and CDR2 is SVGEGT. Losses at the gene ends were 2 bases for V and 4 bases for J; bases not matched to a gene: 10. CDR3 length: 18 amino acids. Here the CDR3 reads CASSYDPRLAGAADTQYF. DNA of the CDR3: TGTGCCAGCAGTTACGACCCAAGACTAGCGGGAGCGGCAGATACGCAGTATTTT.

The rearrangement uses TRBV9 and TRBJ2-7, with D possibly matching TRBD2 (5 bases). Germline V gene data show CDR1 as SGDLS and CDR2 as YYNGEE. V gave up 4 bases and J gave up 6 bases, with 14 bases separating them. This CDR3 has 13 amino acids. Written as DNA, the CDR3 is TGTGCCAGCAGCACTAGTGGCCGTGGCGAGCAGTACTTC. Its protein product is CASSTSGRGEQYF.

V is TRBV19 and J is TRBJ2-3, with unresolved D. The germline V gene encodes CDR1 LNHDA and CDR2 SQIVND (reference sequence). Trimming stripped 3 bases from V and 0 bases from J, with 22 bases between. The CDR3 totals 19 residues. For the CDR3, the DNA is TGTGCCAGTAGTATCTCCCTAGGCCCCGCACTTACTAGCACAGATACGCAGTATTTT. Its translation is CASSISLGPALTSTDTQYF. The full variable domain, rest sourced from reference TRBV19 and TRBJ2-3, is DGGITQSPKYLFRKEGQNVTLSCEQNLNHDAMYWYRQDPGQGLRLIYYSQIVNDFQKGDIAEGYSVSREKKESFPLTVTSAQKNPTAFYLCASSISLGPALTSTDTQYFGPGTRLTVL.

This chain connects TRBV28 to TRBJ2-1; 9 nucleotides align to TRBD2. J was trimmed by 8 bases and V by 4 bases; bases with no gene match: 9. The CDR3 covers 15 residues. Germline values: CDR1 MDHEN, CDR2 SYDVKM. CDR3 sequence reads: CASSSLAGVAYEQFF. CDR3 DNA sequence: TGTGCCAGCAGTTCCTTAGCGGGAGTTGCGTATGAGCAGTTCTTC.

The V and J genes are TRBV7-2 and TRBJ2-5, with 12 bases aligning to TRBD2. The end of the DNA is better explained by TRBJ2-7, so the J call may be wrong. The CDR3 has 14 residues. CDR1 is SGHTA and CDR2 is FQGNSA in the germline V gene. The CDR3 sequence: CASSSGLAGYEQYF. The CDR3 DNA reads TGTGCCAGCAGCTCGGGACTAGCGGGCTACGAGCAGTACTTC.

The chain carries TRBV7-2 and TRBJ1-2; possibly TRBD1 for D (6 bases). The CDR3 extends over 10 amino acids. V dropped 10 bases and J dropped 4 bases, with 7 bases sitting between them. The germline gives CDR1 SGHTA, CDR2 FQGNSA. CDR3 nucleotides: TGTGCCATAGGGGGCTATGGCTACACCTTC. Translation gives CAIGGYGYTF.

V usage is TRBV9 and J usage is TRBJ2-7, with TRBD2 identical over 13 bases. The CDR3 is 16 amino acids. With V trimmed by 7 bases and J by 6 bases, 13 bases remained unmatched. Germline V gene sequence: CDR1 SGDLS, CDR2 YYNGEE. CDR3 in amino acids: CASSSLGLAGESEQYF. CDR3 DNA sequence: TGTGCCAGCTCTAGTCTCGGACTAGCGGGAGAAAGCGAGCAGTACTTC. Based on the CDR3 plus reference TRBV9 and TRBJ2-7, the full variable domain is DSGVTQTPKHLITATGQRVTLRCSPRSGDLSVYWYQQSLDQGLQFLIQYYNGEERAKGNILERFSAQQFPDLHSELNLSSLELGDSALYFCASSSLGLAGESEQYFGPGTRLTVT.

The table lists this clone with a few counts. The CDR3: CASSQKDRDRNTEAFF. Here the CDR3 DNA reads TGTGCCAGCAGCCAAAAGGATCGTGACAGGAACACTGAAGCTTTCTTT. The chain links TRBV4-2 to TRBJ1-1, with a possible D match to TRBD1 (5 bases). The CDR3 runs to 16 residues. Germline lookup yields CDR1 LGHNA and CDR2 YNFKEQ. Trimming removed 2 bases at V and 1 base at J, with 14 bases between.

Details on this clone: Other DNA sequences in the sample encode the same CDR3. The chain recombines TRBV15 with TRBJ2-7; no definite D call. Germline CDR1 and CDR2: LNHNV and YYDKDF (reference sequence). The CDR3 extends over 13 amino acids. Trimming left V 0 bases short and J 0 bases short, with 3 bases between. The CDR3 nucleotides are TGTGCCACCAGCAGAGATCTCTCCTACGAGCAGTACTTC. It translates to CATSRDLSYEQYF.

This clone has only a few counts. This rearrangement joins TRBV2 to TRBJ1-2; tentative D call: TRBD1 (6 bases). Germline V gives CDR1 SNHLY, CDR2 FYNNEI. Trimming left V 7 bases short and J 4 bases short, with 19 bases between. The CDR3 length is 15 residues. CDR3 nucleotide sequence: TGTGCCAGCACCTTAGAACAGGGTGGGGCCTATGGCTACACCTTC. Its translation is CASTLEQGGAYGYTF.

This clone has more than one count but fewer than ten. This CDR3 is CASSHVSGTGERSPRYEQYF. The CDR3 nucleotides are TGTGCCAGCAGCCATGTGTCGGGGACAGGGGAGAGATCACCACGCTACGAGCAGTACTTC. J is TRBJ2-7 and V is TRBV7-8; TRBD1 matches at 10 bases. Germline V gives CDR1 SGHVS, CDR2 FQNEAQ. The CDR3 is 20 amino acids. V shed 5 bases, J shed 3 bases, and the junction held 22 bases outside the gene matches.

The chain joins TRBV19 to TRBJ1-6; D unresolved. Germline values: CDR1 LNHDA, CDR2 SQIVND (reference sequence). The length of the CDR3 is 15 residues. Trimming took off 5 bases at V and 4 bases at J, with 12 bases between the two ends. The CDR3 nucleotides are TGTGCCAGTAGTCCTACCTCAAGATATAATTCACCCCTCCACTTT. Translating it yields CASSPTSRYNSPLHF. Filled out from reference TRBV19 and TRBJ1-6, the complete variable domain reads DGGITQSPKYLFRKEGQNVTLSCEQNLNHDAMYWYRQDPGQGLRLIYYSQIVNDFQKGDIAEGYSVSREKKESFPLTVTSAQKNPTAFYLCASSPTSRYNSPLHFGNGTRLTVT.

This chain joins TRBV7-8 and TRBJ2-1; the match to TRBD1 covers 8 bases. J was trimmed by 5 bases and V by 1 base; bases with no gene match: 4. The CDR3 length is 15 residues. The germline V gene has CDR1 SGHVS and CDR2 FQNEAQ. The CDR3, as DNA: TGTGCCAGCAGCTTAGGACAGGGGACCAACAATGAGCAGTTCTTC. Amino acids: CASSLGQGTNNEQFF. The full variable domain, rest sourced from reference TRBV7-8 and TRBJ2-1, is GAGVSQSPRYKVAKRGQDVALRCDPISGHVSLFWYQQALGQGPEFLTYFQNEAQLDKSGLPSDRFFAERPEGSVSTLKIQRTQQEDSAVYLCASSLGQGTNNEQFFGPGTRLTVL.

The chain employs TRBV27 and TRBJ2-1; 11 bases match TRBD2. The length of the CDR3 is 16 residues. V lost 5 bases, J lost 4 bases, and 7 bases stayed unmatched. CDR1 MNHEY and CDR2 SMNVEV come from the germline V gene (reference sequence). The CDR3 reads CASSLLAGGPYNEQFF. In nucleotides, the CDR3 is TGTGCCAGCAGTCTCCTAGCGGGGGGCCCATACAATGAGCAGTTCTTC.

The rearrangement links TRBV6-4 to TRBJ1-1; TRBD1 matches 8 bases. Germline V gene sequence: CDR1 MRHNA, CDR2 SNTAGT. The CDR3 runs to 16 residues. Germline trimming cut 0 bases from V and 7 bases from J; bases unmatched to any gene: 10. The CDR3 reads CASSDSHGGQAHEAFF. The CDR3 DNA sequence: TGTGCCAGCAGTGACTCCCATGGGGGACAGGCTCATGAAGCTTTCTTT.

The count of this clone is one. The chain links TRBV18 to TRBJ1-1, with a weak D call TRBD1 (6 bases). CDR3 length equals 14 residues. Germline V gives CDR1 KGHSH, CDR2 LQKENI. Deletions cut 3 bases from V and 5 bases from J, with 13 bases between. Here the CDR3 reads CASSPDRIVTEAFF. The CDR3 DNA is TGTGCCAGCTCACCGGACAGAATAGTTACTGAAGCTTTCTTT.

The CDR3 DNA follows: TGCAGCGTTGCCTCAGGGGGAAATGAAAAACTGTTTTTT. This gives the protein CSVASGGNEKLFF. The gene calls are TRBV29-1 and TRBJ1-4, with 7 bases aligning to TRBD1. The CDR3 extends over 13 amino acids. Germline CDR1 and CDR2: SQVTM and ANQGSEA. V shed 4 bases, J shed 5 bases, and the junction held 4 bases outside the gene matches.

The rearrangement joins TRBV7-2 to TRBJ1-2, with TRBD1 as a possible D gene (6 bases). V was pared by 5 bases and J by 8 bases, with 21 bases between. Germline V gene lookup returns CDR1 SGHTA and CDR2 FQGNSA. The CDR3 contains 15 residues. The DNA for the CDR3 is TGTGCCAGCAGCCCAGCACCGGGACAAATCTTGGGCTACACCTTC. Protein sequence: CASSPAPGQILGYTF.

The chain employs TRBV28 and TRBJ1-1; D possibly corresponds to TRBD1 (5 bases). Between the trimmed V and J ends, which lost 2 bases and 0 bases, there was a span of 10 bases. This CDR3 region has 15 residues. Germline V gene lookup returns CDR1 MDHEN and CDR2 SYDVKM. CDR3 bases: TGTGCCAGCAGTTTAACGACAGAGATGAACACTGAAGCTTTCTTT. Protein: CASSLTTEMNTEAFF.

The chain combines TRBV6-2 or TRBV6-3 with TRBJ2-1; D possibly corresponds to TRBD2 (6 bases). Germline-derived CDR1 and CDR2 are MNHEY and SVGEGT. The germline V and J ends were trimmed by 5 bases and 10 bases, with 12 bases remaining between them. The CDR3 length is 12 residues. The CDR3 nucleotides are TGTGCCAGCAGTCGCAATAGCGGAGAGCAGTTCTTC. Encoded protein: CASSRNSGEQFF.